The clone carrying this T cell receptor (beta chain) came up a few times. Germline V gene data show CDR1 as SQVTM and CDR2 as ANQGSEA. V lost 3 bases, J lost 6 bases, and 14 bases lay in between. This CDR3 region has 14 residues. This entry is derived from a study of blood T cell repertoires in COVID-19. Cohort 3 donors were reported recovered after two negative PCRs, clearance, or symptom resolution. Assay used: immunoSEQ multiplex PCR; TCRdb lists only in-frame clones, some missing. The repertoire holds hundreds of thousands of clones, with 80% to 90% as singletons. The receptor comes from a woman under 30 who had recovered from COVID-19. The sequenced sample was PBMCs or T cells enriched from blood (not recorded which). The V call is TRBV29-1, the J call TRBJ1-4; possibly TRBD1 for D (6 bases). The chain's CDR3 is CSVDLGRGDEKLFF. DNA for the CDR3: TGCAGCGTTGACCTCGGCAGGGGTGATGAAAAACTGTTTTTT.